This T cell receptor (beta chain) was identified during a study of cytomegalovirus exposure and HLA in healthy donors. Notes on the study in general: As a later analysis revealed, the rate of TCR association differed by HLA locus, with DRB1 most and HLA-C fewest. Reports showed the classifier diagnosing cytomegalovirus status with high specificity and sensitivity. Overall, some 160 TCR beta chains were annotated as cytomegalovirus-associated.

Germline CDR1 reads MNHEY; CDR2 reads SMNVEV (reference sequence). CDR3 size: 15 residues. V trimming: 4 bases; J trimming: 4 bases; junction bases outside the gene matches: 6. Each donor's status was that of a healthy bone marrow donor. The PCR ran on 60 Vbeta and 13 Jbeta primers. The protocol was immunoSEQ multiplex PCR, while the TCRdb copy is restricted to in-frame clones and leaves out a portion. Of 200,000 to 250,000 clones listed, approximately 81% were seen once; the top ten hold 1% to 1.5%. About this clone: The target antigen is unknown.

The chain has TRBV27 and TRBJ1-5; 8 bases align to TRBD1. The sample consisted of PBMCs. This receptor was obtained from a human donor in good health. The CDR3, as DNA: TGTGCCAGCAGTTCAGGGGGCGCGGGAAATCAGCCCCAGCATTTT. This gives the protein CASSSGGAGNQPQHF.